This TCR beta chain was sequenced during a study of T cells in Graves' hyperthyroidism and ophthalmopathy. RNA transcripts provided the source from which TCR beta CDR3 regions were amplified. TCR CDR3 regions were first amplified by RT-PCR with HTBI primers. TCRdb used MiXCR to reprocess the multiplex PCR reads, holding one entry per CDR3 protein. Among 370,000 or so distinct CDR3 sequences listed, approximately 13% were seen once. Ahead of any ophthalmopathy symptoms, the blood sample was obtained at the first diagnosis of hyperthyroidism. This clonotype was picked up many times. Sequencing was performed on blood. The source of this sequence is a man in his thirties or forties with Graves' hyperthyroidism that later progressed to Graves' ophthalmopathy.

This CDR3 reads CSARDGRNPMNTEAFF. In DNA, the CDR3 is TGCAGTGCTAGAGATGGGCGAAATCCAATGAACACTGAAGCTTTCTTT. The chain couples TRBV20-1 to TRBJ1-1; D unresolved. The germline V and J ends were trimmed by 0 bases and 0 bases, with 14 bases remaining between them. This CDR3 has 16 residues. Germline CDR1 and CDR2: DFQATT and SNEGSKA (reference sequence).